This T cell receptor (beta chain) was recorded in a study of vaccination effects on CD4 cells after COVID-19. Viral peptide pools were used in the ViraFEST assay to expand antigen-specific CD4+ T cells, and sequencing came afterward. Scientists isolated CD4+ T cells after a roughly nine-day culture period ended. Absence of prior SARS-CoV-2 infection characterized the vaccine recipients, who showed negative nucleocapsid antibodies. The J segment lost 5 bases and the V segment lost 3 bases, leaving 12 bases of the junction unmatched. The CDR3 has 16 residues. The germline CDR1 and CDR2 sequences are SGHRS and YFSETQ. Sequencing used immunoSEQ multiplex PCR; TCRdb keeps in-frame clones, though not all of them. The sample records about 55,000 clones, roughly two thirds being singletons. As to this clone: The antigen is not known.

This receptor was identified in a human donor who received a COVID-19 vaccine. This chain connects TRBV5-1 to TRBJ2-5; 8 bases agree with TRBD1. This specimen was CD4+ T cells from PBMCs cultured with SARS-CoV-2 spike peptides, taken before COVID-19 vaccination. The CDR3 nucleotides are TGCGCCAGCAGCTCCGGGACAGGCGCCTTCCGGGAGACCCAGTACTTC. Its protein product is CASSSGTGAFRETQYF.